This T cell receptor beta chain came from a study of Graves' ophthalmopathy and Graves' hyperthyroidism (dated by TCRdb to about 2018). Regarding the research as a whole: Peripheral blood was collected at initial diagnosis, before any treatment. In over 5 hyperthyroidism patients, the T-cell repertoires found in thyroid tissue were compared with those found in blood. After sampling, hyperthyroidism patients received methimazole starting at 30 mg daily, and ophthalmopathy patients received high-dose intravenous methylprednisolone. In total, 135 blood samples were TCR-sequenced: 43 ophthalmopathy, approximately 80 hyperthyroidism and some 17 hyperthyroidism-to-ophthalmopathy patients. To explore V-J signatures that separate ophthalmopathy from hyperthyroidism, a discovery set of around 97 patients was enrolled, consisting of about 41 with ophthalmopathy and about 60 with stable hyperthyroidism. To tell Graves' ophthalmopathy apart from Graves' hyperthyroidism, and to predict which patients would progress to ophthalmopathy, the study relied on TCR beta repertoire signatures. An independent validation cohort comprised some 19 hyperthyroidism patients and 17 patients who later progressed from hyperthyroidism to ophthalmopathy.

Regarding this clonotype: Its antigen is not yet known. No qualities accompany the bases; no much larger clone lies one base away.

Reading the germline V gene gives CDR1 SGHVS and CDR2 FNYEAQ. Relative to germline, V is 5 bases shorter and J is 8 bases shorter, with 27 bases between their ends. Counted from cysteine to phenylalanine, this CDR3 has 17 amino acids. Solely the CDR3 DNA is kept, with 51 bases framed from the first base. Ophthalmopathy patients were characterized by moderately to severely active disease, a Clinical Activity Score of at least 3, a NOSPECS grade of at least 4, and a disease duration under 3 months. Anyone with other autoimmune diseases, uncontrolled infections, pregnancy or lactation was excluded from the study. Diagnosis was based on clinical symptoms, serum thyroxine, TRAb, thyroid ultrasound and orbital computed tomography. Ficoll-Paque density gradient centrifugation was used to isolate PBMCs from around 10 ml of fresh peripheral blood. Trizol reagent was used to extract the total RNA, and its quality was then checked on an Agilent 2100 Bioanalyzer.

TCR beta CDR3 regions were amplified from RNA transcripts for repertoire sequencing. A first-round RT-PCR used HTBI primers with the Qiagen OneStep RT-PCR kit, followed by a second-round multiplex PCR, size selection and purification. Sequencing of the libraries was carried out on an Illumina HiSeq2000 in paired-end mode with 100 bp reads. On the authors' methods: SOAPnuke was used to process the reads, throwing out any read that had adapters, had uncalled bases, had a mean Phred below 15, or lacked an exact constant-primer or identifier match. High-quality paired reads were merged with COPE v1.2.5. Unique nucleotide sequences were defined as clonotypes and aligned to IMGT TRB V, D and J references using MiTCR v1.1. Only V-J combinations with frequency above 0.0001 were analysed, covering more than 99% of repertoires. A TCR clonal expansion and chaos score per V-J combination was defined as the ratio of F50 clonal expansion to chaos observed in the TCRdist matrix. Welch's t-statistics and random forest were used to narrow the features down to around 13 V-J combinations, which were then fed into a naive Bayes classifier. Thyroid-blood repertoire similarity was quantified with the Morisita-Horn index. TCRdb reran the public reads through fastp at Q25 and MiXCR, keeping productive beta chains. A single entry per CDR3 protein holds the most common genes and DNA from its merged rows. TCRdb, rather than the study authors, made the V and J calls. The sample yields 660,000 or so distinct CDR3 sequences; roughly two fifths were counted once. More than 2.5% of the sample is taken by the ten largest.

General study outcomes and caveats: Sample size was not statistically predetermined, and group allocation was not concealed from the investigators. In validation, the model predicted ophthalmopathy progression with about 71% sensitivity and roughly 72% specificity; about a dozen predicted patients were CT-confirmed with GO in a median of about 6.2 months. In cross-validation, the 13-signature model distinguished ophthalmopathy from stable hyperthyroidism with around 86% sensitivity and 81.08% specificity, while in the test set the corresponding values were about 80% and 75%. Most of the expanded thyroid clonotypes with a frequency above 0.001 were also detected in blood, and it was suggested that the thyroid immune response may be reflected by blood repertoires.

The sequence derives from an adult man with Graves' ophthalmopathy. The sequenced sample consisted of peripheral blood. The V and J genes are TRBV7-6 and TRBJ1-2; the D gene cannot be named for sure. This receptor has the CDR3 CASSAGVLQRLVKGYTF. The sequence in DNA is TGTGCCAGCAGCGCCGGGGTCCTACAGAGATTAGTTAAGGGCTACACCTTC. Where the CDR3 stops, the reference TRBV7-6 and TRBJ1-2 genes take over; the full variable domain is GAGVSQSPRYKVTKRGQDVALRCDPISGHVSLYWYRQALGQGPEFLTYFNYEAQQDKSGLPNDRFSAERPEGSISTLTIQRTEQRDSAMYRCASSAGVLQRLVKGYTFGSGTRLTVV.